The clone carrying this TCR beta chain was found once. Its cognate antigen is unknown. At one end, the junction sequence differs from germline, possibly due to a read error. Despite likely unrecorded immune exposures, the donors were nominally healthy at the time of sampling. Primers for the PCR totalled 60 Vbeta and 13 Jbeta. Per the original data handling: Counted up in a later analysis, unique TCR beta chains came to about 80 million, with around 11 million shared. The protocol was immunoSEQ multiplex PCR, while the TCRdb copy is restricted to in-frame clones and leaves out a portion. That table gives V, J and clone size, and the DNA gave D and trimming. This table holds around 130,000 clones, under 70% found once. The data stem from a study of cytomegalovirus exposure and HLA in healthy donors. Points from the study as a whole: The study designated 150 to 200 TCR beta chains cytomegalovirus-associated.

The origin of this receptor is a man between 18 and 29 years old in good health and CMV-seronegative. The sequencing input was PBMCs.

This CDR3 is CAITEGFNQPQHF. CDR3 sequence (DNA): TGTGCCATCACTGAGGGCTTTAATCAGCCCCAGCATTTT. J is TRBJ1-5 and V is TRBV10-3; D is undetermined. The CDR3 sequence is 13 residues long. The germline CDR1 and CDR2 sequences are ENHRY and SYGVKD.